Listed below are T cell receptor beta chains from one sample, sequenced in a study of cytomegalovirus exposure and HLA in healthy donors. Assay: immunoSEQ multiplex PCR; the TCRdb copy retains only in-frame clones and omits some. The sample includes about 200,000 clones, approximately 85% seen only once; the top ten take 2% to 2.5%. Sequencing was performed on PBMCs. These receptors were collected from a woman between 50 and 59 years old in good health and CMV-seronegative. Both conserved end residues are part of each CDR3. Clone size is stated in some rows and not others, as once, few, many or a class when expanded.

size: -; J: TRBJ1-6; V: TRBV27; CDR3: CASRGFGGDSPLHF
size: -; J: TRBJ1-1; V: TRBV5-8; CDR3: CASSRDRNTEAFF
size: once; J: TRBJ2-7; V: TRBV13; CDR3: CASSLVTGTGYEQYF
size: -; J: TRBJ2-7; V: TRBV5-1; CDR3: CASSLGGGYEQYF
size: -; J: TRBJ1-1; V: TRBV10-1; CDR3: CASSESWNTEAFF
size: -; J: TRBJ1-5; V: TRBV4-2; CDR3: CASSRGPGGGSAQHF
size: -; J: TRBJ2-3; V: TRBV5-1; CDR3: CASSQGDYRSTDTQYF
size: few; J: TRBJ1-5; V: TRBV5-5; CDR3: CASSQDLESASYQPQHF
size: once; J: TRBJ2-5; V: TRBV30; CDR3: CAWTPSGLAPGTQYF
size: -; J: TRBJ2-7; V: TRBV9; CDR3: CASSVGSDRSHEQYF
size: -; J: -; V: TRBV7-9; CDR3: CASSLGGAPGYEQYF
size: once; J: TRBJ1-5; V: TRBV28; CDR3: CASRTGGVGQPQHF
size: -; J: TRBJ1-1; V: TRBV28; CDR3: CASSLSSEAFF
size: -; J: TRBJ2-6; V: TRBV9; CDR3: CASSPITGGSGANVLTF
size: -; J: TRBJ1-2; V: TRBV9; CDR3: CASGGQTHGYTF
size: -; J: TRBJ2-2; V: TRBV5-4; CDR3: CASSRGLAESNTGELFF
size: -; J: TRBJ1-1; V: TRBV28; CDR3: CASIPRGIPTEAFF
size: -; J: TRBJ1-1; V: TRBV7-9; CDR3: CASSSETGNTEAFF
size: -; J: TRBJ1-4; V: TRBV21-1; CDR3: CASSKAKETGNPTNEKLFF